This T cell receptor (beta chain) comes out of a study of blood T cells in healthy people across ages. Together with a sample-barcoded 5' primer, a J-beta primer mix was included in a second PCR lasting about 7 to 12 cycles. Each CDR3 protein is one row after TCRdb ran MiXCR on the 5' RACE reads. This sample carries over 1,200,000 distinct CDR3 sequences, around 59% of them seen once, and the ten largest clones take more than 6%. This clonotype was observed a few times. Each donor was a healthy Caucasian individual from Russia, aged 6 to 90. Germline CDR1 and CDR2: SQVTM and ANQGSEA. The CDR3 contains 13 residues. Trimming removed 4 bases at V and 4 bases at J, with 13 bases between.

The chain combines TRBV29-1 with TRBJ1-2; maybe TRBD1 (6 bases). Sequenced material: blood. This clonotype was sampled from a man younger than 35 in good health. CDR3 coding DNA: TGCAGCGTTGTCAGGGGTATAGGCTATGGCTACACCTTC. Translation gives CSVVRGIGYGYTF. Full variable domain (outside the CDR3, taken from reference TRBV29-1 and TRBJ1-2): SAVISQKPSRDICQRGTSLTIQCQVDSQVTMMFWYRQQPGQSLTLIATANQGSEATYESGFVIDKFPISRPNLTFSTLTVSNMSPEDSSIYLCSVVRGIGYGYTFGSGTRLTVV.